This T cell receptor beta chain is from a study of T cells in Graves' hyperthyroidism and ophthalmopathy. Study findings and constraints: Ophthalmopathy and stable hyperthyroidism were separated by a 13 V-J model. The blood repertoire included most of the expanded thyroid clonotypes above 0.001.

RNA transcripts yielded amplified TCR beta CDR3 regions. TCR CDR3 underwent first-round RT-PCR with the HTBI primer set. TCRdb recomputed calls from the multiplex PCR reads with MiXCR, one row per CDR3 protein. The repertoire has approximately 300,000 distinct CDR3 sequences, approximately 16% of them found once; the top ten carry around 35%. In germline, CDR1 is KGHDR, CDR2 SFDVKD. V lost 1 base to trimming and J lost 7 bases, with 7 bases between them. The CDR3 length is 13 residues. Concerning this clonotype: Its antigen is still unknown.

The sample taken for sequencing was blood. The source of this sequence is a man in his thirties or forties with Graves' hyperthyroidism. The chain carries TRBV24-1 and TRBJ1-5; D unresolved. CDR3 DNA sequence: TGTGCCACCAGTGATTTCGGGGAGCAGCCCCAGCATTTT. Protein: CATSDFGEQPQHF.